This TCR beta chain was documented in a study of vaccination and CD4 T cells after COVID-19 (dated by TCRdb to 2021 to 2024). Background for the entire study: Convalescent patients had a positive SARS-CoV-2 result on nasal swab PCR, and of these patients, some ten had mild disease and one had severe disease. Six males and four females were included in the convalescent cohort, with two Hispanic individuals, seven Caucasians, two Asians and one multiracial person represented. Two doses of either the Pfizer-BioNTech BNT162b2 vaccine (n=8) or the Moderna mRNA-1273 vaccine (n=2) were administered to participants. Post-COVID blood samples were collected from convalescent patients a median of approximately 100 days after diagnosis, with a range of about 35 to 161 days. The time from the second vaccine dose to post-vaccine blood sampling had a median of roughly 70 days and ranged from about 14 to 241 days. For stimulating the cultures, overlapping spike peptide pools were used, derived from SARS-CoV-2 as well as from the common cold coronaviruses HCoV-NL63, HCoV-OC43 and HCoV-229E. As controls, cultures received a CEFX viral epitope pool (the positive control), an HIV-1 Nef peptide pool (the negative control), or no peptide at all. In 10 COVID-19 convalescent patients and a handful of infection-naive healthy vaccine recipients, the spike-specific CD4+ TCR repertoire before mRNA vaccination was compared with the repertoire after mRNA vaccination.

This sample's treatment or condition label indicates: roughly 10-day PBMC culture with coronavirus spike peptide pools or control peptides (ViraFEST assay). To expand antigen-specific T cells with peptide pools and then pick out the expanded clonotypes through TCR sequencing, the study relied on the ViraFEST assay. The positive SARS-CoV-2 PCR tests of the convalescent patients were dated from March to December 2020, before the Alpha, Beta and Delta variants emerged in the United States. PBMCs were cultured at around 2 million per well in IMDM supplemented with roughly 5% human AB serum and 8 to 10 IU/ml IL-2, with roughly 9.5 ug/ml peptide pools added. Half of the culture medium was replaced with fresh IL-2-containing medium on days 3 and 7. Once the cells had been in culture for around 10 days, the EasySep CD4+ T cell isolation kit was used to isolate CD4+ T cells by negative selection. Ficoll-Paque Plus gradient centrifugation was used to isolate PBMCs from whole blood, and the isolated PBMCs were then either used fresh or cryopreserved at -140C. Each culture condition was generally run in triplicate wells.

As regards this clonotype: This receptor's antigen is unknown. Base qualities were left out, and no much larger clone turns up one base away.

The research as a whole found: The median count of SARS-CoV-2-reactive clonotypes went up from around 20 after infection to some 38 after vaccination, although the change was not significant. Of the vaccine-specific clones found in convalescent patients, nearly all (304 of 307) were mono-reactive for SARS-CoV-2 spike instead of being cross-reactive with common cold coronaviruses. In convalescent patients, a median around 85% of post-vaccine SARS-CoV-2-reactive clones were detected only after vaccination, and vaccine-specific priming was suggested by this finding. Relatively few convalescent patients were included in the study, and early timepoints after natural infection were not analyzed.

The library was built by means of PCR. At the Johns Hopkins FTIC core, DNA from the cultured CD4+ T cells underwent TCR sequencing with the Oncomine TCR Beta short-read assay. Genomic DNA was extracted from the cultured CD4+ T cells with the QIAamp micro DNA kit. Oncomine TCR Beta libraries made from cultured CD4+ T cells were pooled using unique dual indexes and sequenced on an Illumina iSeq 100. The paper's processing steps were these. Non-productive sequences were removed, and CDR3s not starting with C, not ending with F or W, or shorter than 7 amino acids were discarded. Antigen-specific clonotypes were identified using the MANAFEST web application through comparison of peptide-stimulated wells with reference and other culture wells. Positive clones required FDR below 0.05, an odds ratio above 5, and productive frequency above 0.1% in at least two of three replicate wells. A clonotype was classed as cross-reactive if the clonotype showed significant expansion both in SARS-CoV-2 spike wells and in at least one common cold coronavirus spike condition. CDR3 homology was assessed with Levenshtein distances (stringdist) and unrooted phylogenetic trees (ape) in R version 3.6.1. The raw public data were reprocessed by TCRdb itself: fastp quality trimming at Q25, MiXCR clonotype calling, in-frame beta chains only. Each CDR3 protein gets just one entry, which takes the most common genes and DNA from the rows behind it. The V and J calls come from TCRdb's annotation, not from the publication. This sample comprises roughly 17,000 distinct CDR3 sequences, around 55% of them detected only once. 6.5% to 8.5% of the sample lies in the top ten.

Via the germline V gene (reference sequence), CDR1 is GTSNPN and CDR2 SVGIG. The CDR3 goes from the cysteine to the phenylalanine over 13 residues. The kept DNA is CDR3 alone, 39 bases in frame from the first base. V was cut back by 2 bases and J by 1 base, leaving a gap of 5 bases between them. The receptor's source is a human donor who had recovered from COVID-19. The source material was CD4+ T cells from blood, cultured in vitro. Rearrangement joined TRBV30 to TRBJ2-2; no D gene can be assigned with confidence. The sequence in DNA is TGTGCCTGGAGTCACAGGAACACCGGGGAGCTGTTTTTT. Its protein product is CAWSHRNTGELFF.